This entry concerns a single T cell receptor beta chain. Its antigen is not known. Data came from immunoSEQ multiplex PCR; TCRdb stores just in-frame clones and leaves some out. The table has some 67,000 clones, 70% to 90% seen once. This sample stems from a study of OX40 agonist ivuxolimab in advanced cancers. Study-wide results and caveats: Some of the nonresponding patients also showed low levels of normalized T-cell clonal expansion. Blood T cells, both CD4+ and CD8+, expanded clonally by week 6 at 0.1 to 3.0 mg/kg. On average, a greater number of expanded clones characterised CD8+ T cells relative to CD4+.

The sample consisted of CD4+ or CD8+ T cells sorted from blood, taken in a trial of the OX40 agonist ivuxolimab. The clonotype originates from an adult with an advanced solid tumor such as melanoma, head and neck, liver or kidney cancer.

CDR3 in amino acids: CASSLPLRLAIHNEQFF. The CDR3 DNA reads as TGTGCCAGCAGCTTACCGCTCCGTCTAGCAATCCACAATGAGCAGTTCTTC. This chain links TRBV7-9 with TRBJ2-1; perhaps TRBD2 as D (5 bases). Trimming pared 2 bases from V and 5 bases from J, leaving 19 bases between. CDR1 and CDR2 (germline): SEHNR, FQNEAQ (reference sequence). The CDR3 extends over 17 amino acids.